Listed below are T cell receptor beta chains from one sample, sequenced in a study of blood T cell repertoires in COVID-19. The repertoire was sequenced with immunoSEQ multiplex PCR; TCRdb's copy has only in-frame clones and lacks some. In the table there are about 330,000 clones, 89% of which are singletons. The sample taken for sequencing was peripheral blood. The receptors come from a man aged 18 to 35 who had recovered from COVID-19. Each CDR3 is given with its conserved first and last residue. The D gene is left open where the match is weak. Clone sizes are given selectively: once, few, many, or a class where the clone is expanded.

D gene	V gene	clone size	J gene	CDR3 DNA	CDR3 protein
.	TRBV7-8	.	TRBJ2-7	TGTGCCAGCAGCTTCCACGGGGAGAGCTCCTACGAGCAGTACTTC	CASSFHGESSYEQYF
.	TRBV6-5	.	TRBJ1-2	TGTGCCAGCAGTTACTCTCTAGGGGCTGGCTACACCTTC	CASSYSLGAGYTF
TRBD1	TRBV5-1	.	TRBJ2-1	TGCGCCAGCAGTCGGCCGGGACAGGGACGCGATGAGCAGTTCTTC	CASSRPGQGRDEQFF
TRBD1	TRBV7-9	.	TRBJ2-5	TGTGCCAGCAGCTCGTCCCCGGGCCGAACCACAGGGGCCCAGTACTTC	CASSSSPGRTTGAQYF
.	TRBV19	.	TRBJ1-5	TGTGCCAGTAGATGGTTGGCAGAAAATCAGCCCCAGCATTTT	CASRWLAENQPQHF
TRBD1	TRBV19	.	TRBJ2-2	TGTGCCAGTAAGGGGGCAGGTGGAGGAGCAGGGGAGCTGTTTTTT	CASKGAGGGAGELFF
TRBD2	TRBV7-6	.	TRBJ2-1	TGTGCCAGCAGCTTAGCGTACCGGACTAGCGTTTACAATGAGCAGTTCTTC	CASSLAYRTSVYNEQFF
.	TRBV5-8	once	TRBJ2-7	TGTGCCGGCACCATGGGCACCTACGAGCAGTACTTC	CAGTMGTYEQYF
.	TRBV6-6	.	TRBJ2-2	TGTGCCAGCAGTCGATCCAGGGAATACACCGGGGAGCTGTTTTTT	CASSRSREYTGELFF
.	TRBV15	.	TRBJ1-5	TGTGCCACCAGCAGACCCGGAGCCAATCAGCCCCAGCATTTT	CATSRPGANQPQHF